This T cell receptor beta chain emerged from a study of CXCR3-negative and CXCR3-positive naive CD8 T cells. Study findings and constraints: The study found more hydrophobic TRB CDR3s in CXCR3-positive naive cells than in CXCR3-negative naive cells. For the naive subsets, surface CD5 was similar, and TCR strength was inferred from TRB CDR3 properties. Both of the naive subsets showed about the same high diversity, but memory CD8+ cells had much less.

The CDR3 loop spans 16 amino acids. Germline V lookup: CDR1 SQVTM, CDR2 ANQGSEA. The authors made the TRB cDNA libraries by 5' RACE using UMI labels. TCRdb re-called the 5' RACE reads and shows each CDR3 protein once, DNA omitted. In all, the sample yields tens of thousands of distinct CDR3 sequences. Naive cells were sorted as CD45RO-, CCR7+, CD27+ and CD95-. About this clonotype: Antigen unknown.

The TCR originated in a human donor in good health. Some clones in this sample may be carry-over from other donors' samples. The specimen sequenced was naive CXCR3+ CD8+ T cells from blood. As for subset: CD45RO-CCR7+CD27+CD95- naive CD8+ T cells expressing CXCR3 (TNR3+). The chain links TRBV29-1 to TRBJ2-1; the D call of TRBD1 rests on TCRdb alone, since no DNA is present to check it. The CDR3 loop is CSVTGSRGAGSYEQFF.